This T cell receptor (beta chain) emerged from a study of blood T cell repertoires in COVID-19. Profiled with immunoSEQ multiplex PCR; TCRdb holds only in-frame clones, not every one. This table has 350,000 to 450,000 clones, 89% appearing once. Seattle patients were enrolled during active infection and followed longitudinally. The clonotype was recovered from a middle-aged woman with COVID-19, enrolled during active disease. The sequencing sample was made of peripheral blood.

The CDR3 DNA sequence: TGTGCCAGCAGCCCGAACGGAAACCAGGGCTTTTACGGAAACACCATATATTTT. Encoded protein: CASSPNGNQGFYGNTIYF. The chain links TRBV5-6 to TRBJ1-3, with a tentative D call TRBD1 (5 bases). The CDR3 has 18 amino acids. V was shortened by 4 bases and J by 4 bases, with 24 bases between the two germline ends. CDR1 is SGHDT and CDR2 is YYEEEE in the germline V gene. Full variable domain (outside the CDR3, taken from reference TRBV5-6 and TRBJ1-3): DAGVTQSPTHLIKTRGQQVTLRCSPKSGHDTVSWYQQALGQGPQFIFQYYEEEERQRGNFPDRFSGHQFPNYSSELNVNALLLGDSALYLCASSPNGNQGFYGNTIYFGEGSWLTVV.